This passage covers 31 T cell receptor beta chains from one sample sequenced in a study of blood T cell repertoires in COVID-19. Using immunoSEQ multiplex PCR, the repertoire was profiled, and TCRdb retains in-frame clones only, with some absent. The repertoire consists of a few hundred thousand clones, with about 85% occurring once and the leading ten covering 5% to 7.5%. What was sequenced was PBMCs or T cells enriched from blood (not recorded which). The receptors stem from a woman between 50 and 59 years old who had been exposed to COVID-19.

V is TRBV10-2 and J is TRBJ2-7; 9 positions match TRBD1. This CDR3 comprises 16 residues. CDR1 is WSHSY, CDR2 SAAADI, per germline. The V gene end was trimmed by 3 bases and the J gene end by 4 bases; junction bases not matched to a gene: 10. CDR3 sequence reads: CASSDDGTGRLYEQYF. The CDR3 nucleotides are TGCGCCAGCAGTGATGATGGGACAGGGCGATTGTACGAGCAGTACTTC.

The V call is TRBV2, the J call TRBJ1-1; 12 bases are shared with TRBD1. Germline CDR1 is SNHLY and CDR2 is FYNNEI. The CDR3 loop spans 16 amino acids. V lost 5 bases to trimming and J lost 12 bases; unmatched junction nucleotides: 16. CDR3 loop: CASSSGGTGGAKSSFF. In DNA, the CDR3 is TGTGCCAGCAGTTCTGGGGGGACAGGGGGCGCGAAGTCGTCTTTCTTT.

The chain employs TRBV5-6 and TRBJ1-1, with TRBD1 matching over 8 bases. The J segment lost 6 bases and the V segment lost 4 bases, leaving 14 bases of the junction unmatched. The CDR3 covers 16 residues. CDR1 is SGHDT and CDR2 is YYEEEE in the germline V gene. CDR3 residues: CASSLGQARLAAEAFF. DNA for the CDR3: TGTGCCAGCAGCCTGGGACAGGCCCGGCTGGCCGCTGAAGCTTTCTTT.

This chain links TRBV29-1 with TRBJ1-1, with D maybe TRBD1 (5 bases). CDR1 is SQVTM, CDR2 ANQGSEA, per germline. V dropped 7 bases and J dropped 0 bases, with 18 bases sitting between them. The CDR3 extends over 15 amino acids. The CDR3 protein is CSACEGAQMNTEAFF. The CDR3 region has the DNA TGCAGCGCCTGCGAAGGGGCCCAGATGAACACTGAAGCTTTCTTT.

The chain has TRBV2 and TRBJ1-5; D ambiguous. There are 15 residues in the CDR3. From germline, CDR1 is SNHLY and CDR2 FYNNEI. Deletions cut 3 bases from V and 7 bases from J, with 16 bases between. CDR3 in DNA: TGTGCCAGCAGTGAGGGTAACAGCCCCGTCCAGCCCCAGCATTTT. Amino acids: CASSEGNSPVQPQHF.

This clone was seen just once. The V gene is TRBV9, the J gene TRBJ2-3; TRBD1 agrees at 12 bases. Germline values: CDR1 SGDLS, CDR2 YYNGEE. The ends lost 0 bases at V and 6 bases at J; junction bases unmatched: 5. The CDR3 is 16 residues long. CDR3 sequence: CASSVGGTGGPDTQYF. The CDR3 DNA follows: TGTGCCAGCAGCGTAGGAGGGACAGGGGGCCCCGATACGCAGTATTTT.

The chain joins TRBV6-4 to TRBJ2-2, with D possibly TRBD1 on 6 matching bases. The germline V gene encodes CDR1 MRHNA and CDR2 SNTAGT. V was clipped by 6 bases and J by 4 bases, with 12 bases between them. The CDR3 spans 14 residues. The DNA for the CDR3 is TGTGCCAGCAGCCGGGACACAATCACCGGGGAGCTGTTTTTT. Its translation: CASSRDTITGELFF.

This chain links TRBV7-2 with TRBJ2-5; maybe TRBD2 (5 bases). V lost 5 bases and J lost 3, with 16 bases in between. Germline V gene data show CDR1 as SGHTA and CDR2 as FQGNSA. The length of the CDR3 is 15 residues. CDR3 residues: CASSQTVGKEETQYF. The CDR3 nucleotides are TGTGCCAGCAGCCAGACGGTCGGGAAGGAAGAGACCCAGTACTTC.

The rearrangement uses TRBV15 and TRBJ1-3, with no clear D. This CDR3 has 12 amino acids. From germline, CDR1 is LNHNV and CDR2 YYDKDF (reference sequence). The V gene lost 2 bases and the J gene lost 14 bases, with 13 bases spanning the gap. The CDR3 reads CATSRNVETLYF. DNA for the CDR3: TGTGCCACCAGCAGAAACGTGGAGACCCTATATTTT.

The V and J genes are TRBV18 and TRBJ1-5, with 9 bases matching TRBD1. CDR3 length: 14 amino acids. CDR1 is KGHSH, CDR2 LQKENI, per germline. V lost 2 bases and J lost 6; bases outside the gene matches: 2. As DNA, the CDR3 is TGTGCCAGCTCACCAGGGACAGGGCGTCAGCCCCAGCATTTT. Translating it yields CASSPGTGRQPQHF.

The chain is built from TRBV27 and TRBJ1-4, with D uncertain. Deletions cut 4 bases from V and 0 bases from J, with 15 bases between. CDR1 is MNHEY and CDR2 is SMNVEV in the germline V gene (reference sequence). The CDR3 loop spans 17 amino acids. The CDR3 loop reads CASSSSPLAATNEKLFF. The DNA of the CDR3 is TGTGCCAGCAGTTCCTCCCCACTAGCGGCAACTAATGAAAAACTGTTTTTT.

The rearrangement links TRBV27 to TRBJ1-2, with 8 bases that match TRBD1. Germline V gives CDR1 MNHEY, CDR2 SMNVEV (reference sequence). The V segment lost 6 bases and the J segment 3 bases; nucleotides outside the gene matches: 9. This CDR3 region has 15 residues. The CDR3 loop reads CASSIGTGKHYGYTF. Here the CDR3 DNA reads TGTGCCAGCAGCATCGGGACAGGCAAACACTATGGCTACACCTTC.

The rearrangement uses TRBV6-5 and TRBJ2-1; no clear D gene. From germline, CDR1 is MNHEY and CDR2 SVGAGI. V lost 2 bases and J lost 7, with 15 bases in between. The CDR3 consists of 15 residues. The DNA for the CDR3 is TGTGCCAGCAGTTACGCCTCTGGGCAGGTGAATGAGCAGTTCTTC. This gives the protein CASSYASGQVNEQFF.

This clone was observed a few times. The genes are TRBV5-1 and TRBJ1-6; D is unresolved. Germline V gives CDR1 SGHRS, CDR2 YFSETQ. CDR3 length: 14 amino acids. The germline V and J ends were trimmed by 4 bases and 10 bases, with 15 bases remaining between them. The CDR3: CASSRTGDYSPLHF. For the CDR3, the DNA is TGCGCCAGCAGCAGGACCGGGGATTACTCACCCCTCCACTTT.

This clone was picked up many times. The V and J genes are TRBV10-2 and TRBJ2-1; D gene ambiguous. Between the trimmed V and J ends, which lost 3 bases and 15 bases, there was a span of 15 bases. Germline V gene data show CDR1 as WSHSY and CDR2 as SAAADI. The CDR3 is made up of 12 amino acids. The CDR3 spells CASSDPRWFTFF. The CDR3 coding sequence is TGCGCCAGCAGTGACCCCCGGTGGTTTACGTTCTTC.

This chain joins TRBV5-5 and TRBJ2-7, with 7 bases fitting TRBD2. This CDR3 is built from 15 residues. With V trimmed by 4 bases and J by 0 bases, 7 bases remained unmatched. CDR1 is SGHKS, CDR2 YYEKEE, per germline (reference sequence). The CDR3, as DNA: TGTGCCAGCAGCCCGCGGGGAGGGAGCTCCTACGAGCAGTACTTC. This sequence encodes CASSPRGGSSYEQYF. Filled out from reference TRBV5-5 and TRBJ2-7, the complete variable domain reads DAGVTQSPTHLIKTRGQQVTLRCSPISGHKSVSWYQQVLGQGPQFIFQYYEKEERGRGNFPDRFSARQFPNYSSELNVNALLLGDSALYLCASSPRGGSSYEQYFGPGTRLTVT.

V and J are TRBV2 and TRBJ1-4; weak D call: TRBD1 (5 bases). Germline CDR1 SNHLY, CDR2 FYNNEI. The CDR3 has 15 amino acids. The germline V and J ends were trimmed by 2 bases and 1 base, with 8 bases remaining between them. DNA of the CDR3: TGTGCCAGCAGTGAATGGGGGGGAACTAATGAAAAACTGTTTTTT. Protein sequence: CASSEWGGTNEKLFF.

The gene calls are TRBV11-2 and TRBJ1-1, with 8 bases that match TRBD1. CDR1 and CDR2 (germline): SGHAT, FQNNGV. The CDR3 covers 13 residues. Unmatched junction bases numbered 7, after V lost 7 bases and J lost 6 bases. In DNA form, the CDR3 reads TGTGCCAGCACAGGACAGGGCCGGTCTGAAGCTTTCTTT. It is translated as CASTGQGRSEAFF.

The J gene is TRBJ1-5, the V gene TRBV21-1. TRBV21-1 is a known pseudogene. The CDR3 loop spans 17 amino acids. As DNA, the CDR3 is TGTGCCAGCAGCGCCCCCGGGCGGTGGCGGGACAATCAGCCCCAGCATTTT. Translation: CASSAPGRWRDNQPQHF.

This chain joins TRBV25-1 and TRBJ2-1; 9 nucleotides agree with TRBD1. Per the germline V gene, CDR1 is MGHDK and CDR2 is SYGVNS. V shed 1 base, J shed 6 bases, and the junction held 7 bases outside the gene matches. The CDR3 contains 16 residues. CDR3 bases: TGTGCCAGCAGTGAATCAGGAACAGGGGGCCGCAATGAGCAGTTCTTC. Translated, it gives CASSESGTGGRNEQFF.

The chain links TRBV13 to TRBJ2-1; weak D call: TRBD2 (6 bases). The CDR3 extends over 15 amino acids. Between the trimmed V and J ends, which lost 5 bases and 0 bases, there was a span of 11 bases. Per germline, CDR1 PRHDT and CDR2 FYEKMQ (reference sequence). The CDR3 spells CASSNDGSSYNEQFF. CDR3 DNA: TGTGCCAGCAGCAATGACGGGAGCTCCTACAATGAGCAGTTCTTC.

The V and J genes are TRBV4-2 and TRBJ2-7; the D gene is possibly TRBD2 (6 bases). The CDR3 runs to 15 residues. CDR1 and CDR2 from the germline V gene are LGHNA and YNFKEQ. The V end was cut by 0 bases, the J end by 6 bases, with 15 bases between. CDR3 sequence reads: CASSQEGLVASEQYF. The CDR3 DNA sequence: TGTGCCAGCAGCCAAGAGGGACTGGTGGCGTCCGAGCAGTACTTC.

Details on this clone: This specimen includes other DNA sequences encoding the same CDR3. The chain carries TRBV5-1 and TRBJ2-1; D is perhaps TRBD1 (6 bases). CDR1 SGHRS and CDR2 YFSETQ come from the germline V gene. This CDR3 comprises 13 residues. V dropped 2 bases and J dropped 4 bases, with 7 bases sitting between them. CDR3 in amino acids: CASSLQGYNEQFF. The DNA for the CDR3 is TGCGCCAGCAGCTTACAGGGTTACAATGAGCAGTTCTTC.

V usage is TRBV4-3 and J usage is TRBJ2-3; D is uncertain. Germline V gives CDR1 LGHNA, CDR2 YSLEER. V lost 0 bases to trimming and J lost 2 bases, with 9 bases between them. This CDR3 comprises 15 residues. In DNA form, the CDR3 reads TGCGCCAGCAGCCAAGATCAGGCAGACACAGATACGCAGTATTTT. Translation: CASSQDQADTDTQYF.

The chain links TRBV12-3 or TRBV12-4 to TRBJ1-2; D gene unclear. The V gene lost 6 bases and the J gene lost 5 bases, with 13 bases spanning the gap. This CDR3 comprises 13 residues. The CDR3 nucleotides are TGTGCCAGCAGCCCCGCGAGATCATATGGCTACACCTTC. It is translated as CASSPARSYGYTF.

The chain is built from TRBV30 and TRBJ1-2; 7 positions match TRBD1. The CDR3 loop spans 14 amino acids. CDR1 is GTSNPN and CDR2 is SVGIG in the germline V gene (reference sequence). V trimming: 5 bases; J trimming: 6 bases; junction bases outside the gene matches: 12. The CDR3 region is CAWAPGRGEDGYTF. Written as DNA, the CDR3 is TGTGCCTGGGCCCCGGGCAGGGGGGAAGATGGCTACACCTTC.

The V gene is TRBV11-1, the J gene TRBJ1-5, with D tentatively TRBD1 (6 bases). The CDR3 is 13 residues long. Trimming left V 3 bases short and J 4 bases short, with 7 bases between. Germline values: CDR1 SGHAT, CDR2 FQDESV (reference sequence). The DNA for the CDR3 is TGTGCCAGCAGCTTTACAGGGAATCAGCCCCAGCATTTT. This sequence encodes CASSFTGNQPQHF.

The chain has TRBV6-5 and TRBJ2-7; D is uncertain. The CDR3 length is 14 residues. V was shortened by 8 bases and J by 0 bases, with 14 bases between the two germline ends. CDR1 is MNHEY and CDR2 is SVGAGI in the germline V gene. CDR3 loop: CASRPSRLSYEQYF. Here the CDR3 DNA reads TGTGCCAGCCGTCCTAGTAGACTCTCCTACGAGCAGTACTTC.

A few counts support this clone. The chain has TRBV6-5 and TRBJ1-1; 8 nucleotides match TRBD1. V shed 5 bases and J 4 bases; nucleotides not matched to a gene: 3. The CDR3 runs 13 residues. Germline assignment: CDR1 MNHEY and CDR2 SVGAGI. The CDR3 reads CASSLRGRTEAFF. The CDR3 region has the DNA TGTGCCAGCAGTCTCAGGGGGCGCACTGAAGCTTTCTTT.

V and J are TRBV12-3 or TRBV12-4 and TRBJ2-2; TRBD1 is a possible D gene (7 bases). V shed 8 bases and J shed 8 bases, with 15 bases lying between them. This CDR3 has 13 amino acids. DNA of the CDR3: TGTGCCAGCTCAGGGGGGCGCGTGGGGGAGCTGTTTTTT. It codes for CASSGGRVGELFF.

V usage is TRBV24-1 and J usage is TRBJ2-1; D gene ambiguous. V lost 12 bases to trimming and J lost 8 bases, with 19 bases between them. Germline loops: CDR1 KGHDR, CDR2 SFDVKD. The CDR3 loop spans 13 amino acids. CDR3 in amino acids: CAFPLCRGHEQFF. CDR3 coding DNA: TGTGCCTTTCCCCTCTGCCGAGGCCATGAGCAGTTCTTC.